This T cell receptor beta chain was found in a study of glioma-infiltrating T cells after dendritic cell vaccination. Study overall: Patients had newly diagnosed or recurrent glioblastoma and received dendritic cell vaccines. Patients received three intradermal dendritic cell vaccine injections at biweekly intervals.

This clone has more than one count but fewer than ten. The same CDR3 is also encoded by other DNA sequences in this sample. Profiled with immunoSEQ multiplex PCR; TCRdb holds only in-frame clones, not every one. The sample contains 80,000 to 95,000 clones, roughly 84% of which appear only once. After removal of 3 bases from V and 4 bases from J, the junction contained 3 bases not matched to a gene. Germline values: CDR1 SGHRS, CDR2 YFSETQ. The CDR3 contains 14 residues. Selection required adequate fresh-frozen tumor tissue plus more than two years' survival data. This specimen consisted of blood, obtained before dendritic cell vaccination. The chain uses TRBV5-1 and TRBJ2-7, with TRBD2 matching over 11 bases. This TCR came from a human donor with glioblastoma. The CDR3 spells CASSSGTSGYEQYF. CDR3 DNA: TGCGCCAGCAGCTCCGGGACTAGCGGATACGAGCAGTACTTC. The full variable domain, in which reference TRBV5-1 and TRBJ2-7 provide the parts outside the CDR3, is KAGVTQTPRYLIKTRGQQVTLSCSPISGHRSVSWYQQTPGQGLQFLFEYFSETQRNKGNFPGRFSGRQFSNSRSEMNVSTLELGDSALYLCASSSGTSGYEQYFGPGTRLTVT.